This TCR beta chain was sequenced for a study of vaccination effects on CD4 cells after COVID-19. The study's findings and limits: Clones from infection and from vaccination both contracted markedly late after vaccination.

As for this clone: Its antigen is not identified.

ViraFEST assay sequencing came after antigen-specific CD4+ T cells were expanded with viral peptide pools. The culture ran for about 11 days, and then CD4+ T cells were isolated. All vaccine recipients tested negative for nucleocapsid antibodies and had never contracted SARS-CoV-2 infection. Clones were read by immunoSEQ multiplex PCR, and TCRdb kept only the in-frame ones, dropping some. Of 35,000 to 45,000 clones in the sample, around 76% are singletons; the top ten hold 10% to 11%. The CDR3 consists of 15 residues. With 3 bases clipped from V and 4 bases from J, the junction kept 7 bases outside the gene matches. Germline lookup yields CDR1 SGHTA and CDR2 FQGNSA.

Material: CD4+ T cells from PBMCs cultured with SARS-CoV-2 spike peptides, obtained before COVID-19 vaccination. This TCR was recovered from a human donor who received a COVID-19 vaccine. The chain carries TRBV7-2 and TRBJ2-5; 8 bases match TRBD2. DNA for the CDR3: TGTGCCAGCAGCTTCCGCCGGGGGGGAGGAGAGACCCAGTACTTC. This sequence encodes CASSFRRGGGETQYF.